This record covers a single T cell receptor beta chain. What it binds is not known. This CDR3 spans 14 amino acids. Germline-derived CDR1 and CDR2 are ENHRY and SYGVKD. V gave up 5 bases and J gave up 8 bases; unmatched junction bases: 4. The sample originates from a study of cytomegalovirus exposure and HLA in healthy donors. Study-level results: In a later analysis, the majority of CMV-associated beta chains seemingly showed HLA restriction.

Primers for the PCR totalled 60 Vbeta and 13 Jbeta. TCRdb keeps only in-frame clones here, not all; method: immunoSEQ multiplex PCR. The table records about 140,000 clones, around 80% of them present only once. The TCR comes from a man aged 25 to 40 in good health and CMV-seronegative. V gene TRBV10-3 combines with J gene TRBJ1-4; TRBD1 matches 11 bases. The sequenced sample consisted of PBMCs. CDR3 coding DNA: TGTGCCATCAGTAAGGGACAGGGGGGCGAAAAACTGTTTTTT. The encoded protein is CAISKGQGGEKLFF.